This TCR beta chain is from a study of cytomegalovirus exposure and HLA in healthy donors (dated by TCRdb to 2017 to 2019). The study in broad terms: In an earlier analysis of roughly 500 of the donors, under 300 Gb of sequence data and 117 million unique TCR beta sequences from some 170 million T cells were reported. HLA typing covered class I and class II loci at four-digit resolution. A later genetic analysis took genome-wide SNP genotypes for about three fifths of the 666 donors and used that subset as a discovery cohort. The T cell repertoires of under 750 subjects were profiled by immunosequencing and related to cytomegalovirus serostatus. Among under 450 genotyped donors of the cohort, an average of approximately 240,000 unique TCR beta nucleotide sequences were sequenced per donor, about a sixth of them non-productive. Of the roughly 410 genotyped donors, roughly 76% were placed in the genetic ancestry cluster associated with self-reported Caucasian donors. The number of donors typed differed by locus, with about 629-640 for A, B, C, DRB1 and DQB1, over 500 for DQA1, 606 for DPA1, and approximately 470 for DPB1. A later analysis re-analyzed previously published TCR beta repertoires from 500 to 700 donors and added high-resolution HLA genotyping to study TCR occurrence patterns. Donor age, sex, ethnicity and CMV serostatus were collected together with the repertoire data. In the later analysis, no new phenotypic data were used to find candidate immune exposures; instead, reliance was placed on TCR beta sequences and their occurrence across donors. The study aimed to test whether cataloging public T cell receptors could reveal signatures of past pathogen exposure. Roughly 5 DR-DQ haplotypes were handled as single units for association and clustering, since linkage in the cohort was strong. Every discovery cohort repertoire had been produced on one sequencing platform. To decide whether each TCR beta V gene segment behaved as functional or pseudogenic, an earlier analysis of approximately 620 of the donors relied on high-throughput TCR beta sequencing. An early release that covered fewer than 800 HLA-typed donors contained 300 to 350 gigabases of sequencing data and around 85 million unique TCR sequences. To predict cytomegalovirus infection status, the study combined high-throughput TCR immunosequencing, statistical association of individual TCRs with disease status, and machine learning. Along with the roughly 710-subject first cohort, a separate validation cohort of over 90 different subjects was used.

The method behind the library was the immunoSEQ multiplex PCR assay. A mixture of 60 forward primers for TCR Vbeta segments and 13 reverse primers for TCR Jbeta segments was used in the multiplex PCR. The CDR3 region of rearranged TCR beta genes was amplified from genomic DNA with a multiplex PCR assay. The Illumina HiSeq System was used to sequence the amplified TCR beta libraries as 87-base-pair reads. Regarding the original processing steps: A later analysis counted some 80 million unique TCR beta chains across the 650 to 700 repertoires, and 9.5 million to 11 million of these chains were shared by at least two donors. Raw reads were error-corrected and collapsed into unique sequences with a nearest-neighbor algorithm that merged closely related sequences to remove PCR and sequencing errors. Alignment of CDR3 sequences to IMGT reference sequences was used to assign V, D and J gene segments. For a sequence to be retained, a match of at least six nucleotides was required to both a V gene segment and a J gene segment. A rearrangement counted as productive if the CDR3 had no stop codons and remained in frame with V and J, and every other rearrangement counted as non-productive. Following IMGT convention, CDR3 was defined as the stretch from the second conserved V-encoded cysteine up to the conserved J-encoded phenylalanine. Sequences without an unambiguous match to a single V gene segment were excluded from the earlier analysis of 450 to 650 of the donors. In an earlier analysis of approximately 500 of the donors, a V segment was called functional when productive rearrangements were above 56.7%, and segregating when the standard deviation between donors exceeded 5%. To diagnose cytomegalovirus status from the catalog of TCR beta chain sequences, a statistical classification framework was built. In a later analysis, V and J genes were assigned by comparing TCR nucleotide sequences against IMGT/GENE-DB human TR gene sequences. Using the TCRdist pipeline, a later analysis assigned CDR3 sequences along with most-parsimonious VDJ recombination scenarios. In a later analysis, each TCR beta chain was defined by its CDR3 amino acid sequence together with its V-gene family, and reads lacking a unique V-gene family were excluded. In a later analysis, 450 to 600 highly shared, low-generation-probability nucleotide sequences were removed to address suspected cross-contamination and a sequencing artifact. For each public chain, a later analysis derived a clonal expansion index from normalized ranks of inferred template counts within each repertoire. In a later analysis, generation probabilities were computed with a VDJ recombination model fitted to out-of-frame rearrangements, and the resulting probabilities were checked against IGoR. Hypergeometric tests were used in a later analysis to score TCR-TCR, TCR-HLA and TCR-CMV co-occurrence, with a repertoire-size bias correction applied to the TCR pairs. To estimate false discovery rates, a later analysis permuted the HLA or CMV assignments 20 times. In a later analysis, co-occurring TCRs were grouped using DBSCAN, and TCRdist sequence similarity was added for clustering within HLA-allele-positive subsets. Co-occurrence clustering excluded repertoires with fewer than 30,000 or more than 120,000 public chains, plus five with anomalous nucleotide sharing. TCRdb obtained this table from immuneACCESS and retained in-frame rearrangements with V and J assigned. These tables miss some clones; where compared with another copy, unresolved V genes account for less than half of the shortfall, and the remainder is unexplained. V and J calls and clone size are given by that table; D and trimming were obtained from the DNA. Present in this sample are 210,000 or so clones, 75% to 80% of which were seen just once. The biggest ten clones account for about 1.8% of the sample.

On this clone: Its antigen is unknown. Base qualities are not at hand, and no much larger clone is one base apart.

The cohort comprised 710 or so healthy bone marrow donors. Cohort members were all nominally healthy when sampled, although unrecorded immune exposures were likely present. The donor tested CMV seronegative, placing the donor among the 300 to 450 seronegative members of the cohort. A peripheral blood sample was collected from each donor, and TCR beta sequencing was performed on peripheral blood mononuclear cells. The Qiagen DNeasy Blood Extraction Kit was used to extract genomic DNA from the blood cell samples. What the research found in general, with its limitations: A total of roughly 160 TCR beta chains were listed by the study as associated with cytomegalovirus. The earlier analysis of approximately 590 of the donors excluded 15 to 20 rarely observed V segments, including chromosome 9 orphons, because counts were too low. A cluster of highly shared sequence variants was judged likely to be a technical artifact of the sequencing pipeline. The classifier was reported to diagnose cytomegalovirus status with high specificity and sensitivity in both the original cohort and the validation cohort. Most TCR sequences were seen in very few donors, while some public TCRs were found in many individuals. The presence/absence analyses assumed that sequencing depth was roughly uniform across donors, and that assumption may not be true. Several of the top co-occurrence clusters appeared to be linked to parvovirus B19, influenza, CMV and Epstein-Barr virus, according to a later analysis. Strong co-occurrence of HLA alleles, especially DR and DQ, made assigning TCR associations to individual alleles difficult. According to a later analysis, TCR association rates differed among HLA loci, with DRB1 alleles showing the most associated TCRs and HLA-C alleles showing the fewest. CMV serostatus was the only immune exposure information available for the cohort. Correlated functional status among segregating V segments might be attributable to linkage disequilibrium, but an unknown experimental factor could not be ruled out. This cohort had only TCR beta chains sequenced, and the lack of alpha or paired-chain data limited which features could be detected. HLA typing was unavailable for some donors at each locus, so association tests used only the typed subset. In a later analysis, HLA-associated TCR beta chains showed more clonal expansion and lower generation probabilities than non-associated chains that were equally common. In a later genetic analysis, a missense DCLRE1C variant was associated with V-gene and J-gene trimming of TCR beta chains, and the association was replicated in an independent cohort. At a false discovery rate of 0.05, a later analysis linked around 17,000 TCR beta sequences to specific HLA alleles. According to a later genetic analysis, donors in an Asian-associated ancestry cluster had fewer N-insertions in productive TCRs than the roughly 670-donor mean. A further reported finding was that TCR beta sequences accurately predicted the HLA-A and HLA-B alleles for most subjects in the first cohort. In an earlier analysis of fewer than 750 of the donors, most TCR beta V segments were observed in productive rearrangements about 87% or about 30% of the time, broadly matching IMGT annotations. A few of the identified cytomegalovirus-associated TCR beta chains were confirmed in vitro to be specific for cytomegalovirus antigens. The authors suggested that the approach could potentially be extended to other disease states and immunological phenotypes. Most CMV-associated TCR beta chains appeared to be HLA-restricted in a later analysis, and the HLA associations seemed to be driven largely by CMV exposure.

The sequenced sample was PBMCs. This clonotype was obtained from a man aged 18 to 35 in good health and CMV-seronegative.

The nucleotides are TGTGCCAGCAGCTTAGCGTACCGGGATCCGGGCGCAGATACGCAGTATTTT. Its translation reads: CASSLAYRDPGADTQYF. The chain links TRBV7-2 with TRBJ2-3; the D gene is perhaps TRBD2, on 5 matching bases. V was cut back by 0 bases and J by 4 bases, leaving a gap of 17 bases between them. CDR1 and CDR2, looked up from the germline V gene, are SGHTA and FQGNSA. The CDR3 covers 17 residues, taking in both the cysteine and the phenylalanine. Kept here is only the CDR3 DNA, which spans 51 bases and is read in frame from base 1.